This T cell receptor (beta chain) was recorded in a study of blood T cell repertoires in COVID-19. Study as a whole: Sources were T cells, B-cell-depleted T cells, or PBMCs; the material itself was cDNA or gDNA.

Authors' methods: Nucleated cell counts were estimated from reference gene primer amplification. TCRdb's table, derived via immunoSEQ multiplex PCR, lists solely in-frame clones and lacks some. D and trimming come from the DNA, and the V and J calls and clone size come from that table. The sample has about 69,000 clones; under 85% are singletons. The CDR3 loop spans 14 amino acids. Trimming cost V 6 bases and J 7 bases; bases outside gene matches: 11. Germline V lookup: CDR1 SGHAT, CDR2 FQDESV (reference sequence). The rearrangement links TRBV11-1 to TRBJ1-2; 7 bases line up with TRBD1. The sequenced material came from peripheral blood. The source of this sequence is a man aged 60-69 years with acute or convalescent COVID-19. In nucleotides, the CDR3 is TGTGCCAGCAGACCTGGGACAGCGGACAGTGGCTACACCTTC. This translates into CASRPGTADSGYTF.